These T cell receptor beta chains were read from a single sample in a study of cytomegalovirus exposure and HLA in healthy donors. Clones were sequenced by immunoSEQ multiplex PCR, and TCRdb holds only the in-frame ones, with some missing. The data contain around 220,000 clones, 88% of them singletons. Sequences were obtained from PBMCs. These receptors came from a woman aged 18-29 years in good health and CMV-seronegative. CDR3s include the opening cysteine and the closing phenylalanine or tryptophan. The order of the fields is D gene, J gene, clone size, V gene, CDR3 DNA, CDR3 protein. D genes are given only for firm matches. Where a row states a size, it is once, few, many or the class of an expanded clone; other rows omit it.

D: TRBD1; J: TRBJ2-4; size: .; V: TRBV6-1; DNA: TGTGCCAGCAGACCCGGGACAGACAAAAACATTCAGTACTTC; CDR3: CASRPGTDKNIQYF
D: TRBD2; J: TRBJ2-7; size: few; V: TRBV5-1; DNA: TGCGCCAGCAGCGGGGACTACCTCTACGAGCAGTACTTC; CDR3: CASSGDYLYEQYF
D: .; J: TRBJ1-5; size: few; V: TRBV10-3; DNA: TGTGCCATCAGTCGGGAGGAGCGGCAGCCCCAGCATTTT; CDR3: CAISREERQPQHF
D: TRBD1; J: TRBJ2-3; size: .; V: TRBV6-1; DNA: TGTGCCAGCAAAATCCGGGACAGCCCGTTTGATACGCAGTATTTT; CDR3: CASKIRDSPFDTQYF
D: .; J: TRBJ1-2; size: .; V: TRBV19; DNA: TGTGCCAGTAGTTTCAGGGTTAACTATGGCTACACCTTC; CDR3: CASSFRVNYGYTF
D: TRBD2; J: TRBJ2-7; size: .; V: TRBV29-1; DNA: TGCAGCGCAACTAGCGGGAGCGTCGAGCAGTACTTC; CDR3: CSATSGSVEQYF
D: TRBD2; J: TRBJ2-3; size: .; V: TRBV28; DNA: TGTGCCACTCGGCCCGGGACTATATCCGCAGATACGCAGTATTTT; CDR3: CATRPGTISADTQYF
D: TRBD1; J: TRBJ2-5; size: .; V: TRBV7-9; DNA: TGTGCCAGCAGCCTTACAGGGGCAGAGACCCAGTACTTC; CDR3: CASSLTGAETQYF
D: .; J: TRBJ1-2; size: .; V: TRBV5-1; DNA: TGCGCCAGCAGCTCAGAGGTTGGGGGCTACACCTTC; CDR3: CASSSEVGGYTF
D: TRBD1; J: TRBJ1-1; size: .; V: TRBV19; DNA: TGTGCCAGTAGTATAGAGACAGGGGTGAACACTGAAGCTTTCTTT; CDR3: CASSIETGVNTEAFF
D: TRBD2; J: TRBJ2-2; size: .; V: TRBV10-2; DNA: TGCGCCAGCAGCCTGACTAGCGTGAACACCGGGGAGCTGTTTTTT; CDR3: CASSLTSVNTGELFF
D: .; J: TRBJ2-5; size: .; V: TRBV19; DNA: TGTGCCAGTAGTATAGTCCCTCGCCAGGGGACCCAGTACTTC; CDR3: CASSIVPRQGTQYF
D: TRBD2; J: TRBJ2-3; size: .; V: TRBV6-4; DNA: TGTGCCAGCAGTGGCACTAGCGGGGGCGGCACAGATACGCAGTATTTT; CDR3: CASSGTSGGGTDTQYF
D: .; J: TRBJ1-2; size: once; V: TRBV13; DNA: TGTGCCAGCAGCATCCGGACTTATGGGAACTATGGCTACACCTTC; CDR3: CASSIRTYGNYGYTF
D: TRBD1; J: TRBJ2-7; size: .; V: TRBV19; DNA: TGTGCCAGTAGTGTGGGACAGGGAGGAACCTACGAGCAGTACTTC; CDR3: CASSVGQGGTYEQYF
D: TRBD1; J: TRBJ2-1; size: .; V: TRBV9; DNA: TGTGCCAGCAGCCTTACCGGGACAGGGGGGAATGAGCAGTTCTTC; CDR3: CASSLTGTGGNEQFF
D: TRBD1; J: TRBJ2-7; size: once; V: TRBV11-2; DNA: TGTGCCAGCAGCGGGACAGACTACGAGCAGTACTTC; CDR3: CASSGTDYEQYF
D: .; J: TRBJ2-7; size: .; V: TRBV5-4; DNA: TGTGCCAGCAGCTCCGGACAGTTCTACGAGCAGTACTTC; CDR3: CASSSGQFYEQYF
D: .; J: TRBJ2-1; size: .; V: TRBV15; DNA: TGTGCCACCAGCAGCCAATCAGGGGACTACAATGAGCAGTTCTTC; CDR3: CATSSQSGDYNEQFF
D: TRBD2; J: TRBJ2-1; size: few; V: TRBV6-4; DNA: TGTGCCAGCAGTGAACTAGCGGGAGTCCACAATGAGCAGTTCTTC; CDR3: CASSELAGVHNEQFF
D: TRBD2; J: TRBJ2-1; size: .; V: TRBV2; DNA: TGTGCCAGCAGTGAAGCCCCGGGACTAGCGGGCTCCTACAATGAGCAGTTCTTC; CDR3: CASSEAPGLAGSYNEQFF
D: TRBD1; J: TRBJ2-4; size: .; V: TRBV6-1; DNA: TGTGCCAGCACCCGGGACAGGGGGAACATTCAGTACTTC; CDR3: CASTRDRGNIQYF
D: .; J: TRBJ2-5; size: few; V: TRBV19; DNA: TGTGCCAGTAGTGGGCAGGCAGTTAGGGAGACCCAGTACTTC; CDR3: CASSGQAVRETQYF
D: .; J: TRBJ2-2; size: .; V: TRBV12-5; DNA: TGTGCTAGTGGTTTTACTTCAGACATTAACACCGGGGAGCTGTTTTTT; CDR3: CASGFTSDINTGELFF
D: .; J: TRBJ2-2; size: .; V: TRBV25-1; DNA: TGTGCCAGCAGTGAATCCTTCACCGGGGAGCTGTTTTTT; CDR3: CASSESFTGELFF
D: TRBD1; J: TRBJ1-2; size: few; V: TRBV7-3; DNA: TGTGCCAGCAGCGATAGACAGGGTGGTGGCTACACCTTC; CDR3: CASSDRQGGGYTF
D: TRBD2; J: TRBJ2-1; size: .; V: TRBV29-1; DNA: TGCAGCGGGGAGCGGGAGGGCAACTACAATGAGCAGTTCTTC; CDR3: CSGEREGNYNEQFF
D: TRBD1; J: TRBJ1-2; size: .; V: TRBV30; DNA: TGTGCCTGGAGTGCCCGCCCGGGACAGGGCTACTATGGCTACACCTTC; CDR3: CAWSARPGQGYYGYTF
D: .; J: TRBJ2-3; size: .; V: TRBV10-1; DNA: TGCGCCAGCAGTGAGGGGACAAGAGACACAGATACGCAGTATTTT; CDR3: CASSEGTRDTDTQYF
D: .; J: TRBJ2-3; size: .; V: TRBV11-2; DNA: TGTGCCAGCAGCTCAGGGAGGAGGGTTACGCAGTATTTT; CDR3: CASSSGRRVTQYF
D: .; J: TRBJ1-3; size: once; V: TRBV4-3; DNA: TGCGCCAGCAGCCAAGTAGGAGGTCTTGGGTCCTCTGGAAACACCATATATTTT; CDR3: CASSQVGGLGSSGNTIYF
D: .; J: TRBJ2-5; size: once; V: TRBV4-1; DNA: TGCGCCAGCAGCCAAGATGGTAGCGCAAACCAAGAGACCCAGTACTTC; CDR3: CASSQDGSANQETQYF
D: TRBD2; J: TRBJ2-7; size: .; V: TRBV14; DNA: TGTGCCAGCAGCCGTTTGTCTAGCGGGGGGTACGAGCAGTACTTC; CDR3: CASSRLSSGGYEQYF
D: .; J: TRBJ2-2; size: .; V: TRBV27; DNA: TGTGCCAGCAGTTTTTCCGACAGGTTTGGATGGAACACCGGGGAGCTGTTTTTT; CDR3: CASSFSDRFGWNTGELFF
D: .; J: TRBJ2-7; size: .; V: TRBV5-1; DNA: TGCGCCAGCAGCTTGGCCATAGAGGAGCGGTTACAGTACTTC; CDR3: CASSLAIEERLQYF
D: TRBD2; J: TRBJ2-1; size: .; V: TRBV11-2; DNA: TGTGCCAGCAGCCGGACTAGCGGGAGGGGGGATGAGCAGTTCTTC; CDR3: CASSRTSGRGDEQFF
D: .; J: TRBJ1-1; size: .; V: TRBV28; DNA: TGTGCCAGCAGTTTCTCGCGACAGGTGAACACTGAAGCTTTCTTT; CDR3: CASSFSRQVNTEAFF
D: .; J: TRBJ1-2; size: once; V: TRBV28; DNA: TGTGCCAGCAGCCTCCAACAGGTGAACTATGGCTACACCTTC; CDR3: CASSLQQVNYGYTF
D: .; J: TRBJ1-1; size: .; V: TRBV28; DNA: TGTGCCAGCAGTTTAATCTCAGGGCTCGAAGCTTTCTTT; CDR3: CASSLISGLEAFF
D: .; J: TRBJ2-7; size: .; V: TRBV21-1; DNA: TGTGCCAGCAGCAAATTCCCCACAGGGGAAAGCGGGAGGGCCCCGGGCGAGCAGTACTTC; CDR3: CASSKFPTGESGRAPGEQYF
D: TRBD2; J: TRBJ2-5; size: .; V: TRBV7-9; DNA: TGTGCCAGCAGCTTACTTAGGACTAGCGGGCAAGAGACCCAGTACTTC; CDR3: CASSLLRTSGQETQYF